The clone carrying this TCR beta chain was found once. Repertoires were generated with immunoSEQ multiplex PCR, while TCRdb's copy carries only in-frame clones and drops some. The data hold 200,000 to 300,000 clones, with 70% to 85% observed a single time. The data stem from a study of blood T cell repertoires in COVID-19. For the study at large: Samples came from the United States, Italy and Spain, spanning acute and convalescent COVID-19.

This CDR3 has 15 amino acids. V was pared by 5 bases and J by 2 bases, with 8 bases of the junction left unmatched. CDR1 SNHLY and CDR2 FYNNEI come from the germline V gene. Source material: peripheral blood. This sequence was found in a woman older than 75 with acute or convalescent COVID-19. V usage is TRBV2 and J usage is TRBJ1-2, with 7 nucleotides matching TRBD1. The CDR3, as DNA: TGTGCCAGCAGTCTAAGGGGGCAGGGGAACTATGGCTACACCTTC. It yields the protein CASSLRGQGNYGYTF.